The present T cell receptor beta chain was sequenced within a study of cytomegalovirus exposure and HLA in healthy donors. Study results and caveats: Judged likely to be a sequencing artifact was a cluster of highly shared sequence variants. CMV serostatus was the sole immune exposure data available.

V lost 5 bases to trimming and J lost 8 bases, with 9 bases between them. The CDR3 runs to 11 residues. Germline CDR1 reads SGHVS; CDR2 reads FQNEAQ. PCR primers comprised 60 Vbeta and 13 Jbeta primers. Data came from immunoSEQ multiplex PCR; TCRdb stores just in-frame clones and leaves some out. The sample has some 200,000 clones, 70% to 85% seen once; the top ten hold approximately 0.22%. As concerns this clone: No antigen is known for it.

This receptor was obtained from a girl aged 2-10 years in good health and CMV-seronegative. This chain joins TRBV7-8 and TRBJ1-1; no clear D. Sequencing used PBMCs. The CDR3 protein is CASSPRSEAFF. DNA for the CDR3: TGTGCCAGCAGCCCCCGTTCGGAAGCTTTCTTT.